The 21 T cell receptor beta chains listed next were all sequenced from one sample in a study of blood T cell repertoires in COVID-19 (dated by TCRdb to about 2020). To prepare the library, the immunoSEQ multiplex PCR assay was applied. TCRdb took this table from immuneACCESS and kept in-frame rearrangements with V and J called. Such tables lack part of the clones; where checked against another copy, unresolved V genes explain under half of the gap, and the rest is unexplained. The sample contains a few hundred thousand clones, 89% of them found a single time. The ten largest account for about 1.7% of the sample. Sequencing was done on a sample of PBMCs or T cells enriched from blood (not recorded which). All receptors derive from a woman in her 30s who had recovered from COVID-19.

The chain carries TRBV7-9 and TRBJ2-7, with a tentative D call TRBD2 (6 bases). V was shortened by 5 bases and J by 3 bases, with 11 bases between the two germline ends. CDR3 length equals 13 residues. Germline V gene lookup returns CDR1 SEHNR and CDR2 FQNEAQ (reference sequence). CDR3 sequence (DNA): TGTGCCAGCAGCCGTACCGGGAGCTACGAGCAGTACTTC. It translates to CASSRTGSYEQYF.

The count of this clone is one. This rearrangement joins TRBV29-1 to TRBJ1-1, with 8 positions matching TRBD1. The CDR3 runs 16 residues. Germline CDR1 and CDR2: SQVTM and ANQGSEA. The V segment lost 4 bases and the J segment 5 bases; nucleotides outside the gene matches: 15. The CDR3 DNA follows: TGCAGCGTTGGAGGGCAGGGGGCGACGATTTATACTGAAGCTTTCTTT. Translating gives CSVGGQGATIYTEAFF.

The chain carries TRBV7-3 and TRBJ2-5; TRBD1 might be the D (6 bases). Germline CDR1 SGHTA, CDR2 FQGTGA. V was cut by 2 bases and J by 4 bases, with 8 bases left in between. The CDR3 contains 13 residues. The CDR3 nucleotides read TGTGCCAGCAGCTTACAGGGGCGAGAGACCCAGTACTTC. This sequence encodes CASSLQGRETQYF. Full variable domain (outside the CDR3, taken from reference TRBV7-3 and TRBJ2-5): GAGVSQTPSNKVTEKGKYVELRCDPISGHTALYWYRQSLGQGPEFLIYFQGTGAADDSGLPNDRFFAVRPEGSVSTLKIQRTERGDSAVYLCASSLQGRETQYFGPGTRLLVL.

The chain recombines TRBV28 with TRBJ1-2, with 8 bases fitting TRBD1. CDR3 length equals 13 residues. V shed 5 bases and J 4 bases; nucleotides not matched to a gene: 3. The germline gives CDR1 MDHEN, CDR2 SYDVKM. CDR3 coding DNA: TGTGCCAGCAGTGCTGGACAGGGCTATGGCTACACCTTC. It codes for CASSAGQGYGYTF.

The genes are TRBV24-1 and TRBJ1-1, with 7 nucleotides matching TRBD1. This CDR3 region has 15 residues. Germline lookup yields CDR1 KGHDR and CDR2 SFDVKD. J lost 6 bases, V lost 3 bases, and 9 bases had no gene match. The CDR3 DNA sequence: TGTGCCACCAGTGATCCTTACAAGGGGGCTTCTGAAGCTTTCTTT. It codes for CATSDPYKGASEAFF.

This rearrangement joins TRBV27 to TRBJ2-1; D is possibly TRBD2 (5 bases). The CDR3 totals 14 residues. Germline V gene lookup returns CDR1 MNHEY and CDR2 SMNVEV (reference sequence). The V gene lost 0 bases and the J gene lost 10 bases, with 13 bases spanning the gap. As DNA, the CDR3 is TGTGCCAGCAGTTTATCATCCGTAGCGCGGGAGCAGTTCTTC. It is translated as CASSLSSVAREQFF.

V usage is TRBV2 and J usage is TRBJ2-7; TRBD2 matches 10 bases. V was pared by 4 bases and J by 6 bases, with 6 bases of the junction left unmatched. This CDR3 is 14 amino acids long. The germline gives CDR1 SNHLY, CDR2 FYNNEI. The DNA for the CDR3 is TGTGCCAGCAGTGCGCTAGCGGGAGTATCCGAGCAGTACTTC. This encodes CASSALAGVSEQYF.

The chain uses TRBV18 and TRBJ1-3; TRBD1 agrees at 10 bases. The germline V gene has CDR1 KGHSH and CDR2 LQKENI. Trimming took 6 bases from V and 2 from J; bases not matched to a gene: 10. The CDR3 is made up of 17 amino acids. The CDR3 reads CASSPAGQGTTGNTIYF. The CDR3 nucleotides read TGTGCCAGCTCCCCTGCGGGACAGGGGACGACTGGAAACACCATATATTTT.

The chain couples TRBV10-3 to TRBJ1-6, with 8 bases lining up with TRBD1. Germline V gene lookup returns CDR1 ENHRY and CDR2 SYGVKD. Trimming removed 7 bases from V and 8 bases from J; junction bases left unmatched: 4. This CDR3 contains 13 residues. The CDR3 DNA follows: TGTGCCATCAAAGGACAGGGCCATTCACCCCTCCACTTT. Protein product: CAIKGQGHSPLHF.

This chain joins TRBV7-2 and TRBJ1-3; TRBD1 aligns across 9 bases. Germline assignment: CDR1 SGHTA and CDR2 FQGNSA. The CDR3 length is 13 residues. V was clipped by 5 bases and J by 10 bases; unmatched bases: 6. The CDR3 is CASSRDRAGTIYF. DNA for the CDR3: TGTGCCAGCAGCCGGGACAGGGCAGGGACCATATATTTT.

Only a few counts were recorded for this clone. The rearrangement joins TRBV30 to TRBJ1-5, with a tentative D call TRBD1 (6 bases). The CDR3 sequence is 13 residues long. Deletions cut 0 bases from V and 6 bases from J, with 9 bases between. Per germline, CDR1 GTSNPN and CDR2 SVGIG (reference sequence). Here the CDR3 reads CAWSVGAIQPQHF. In DNA form, the CDR3 reads TGTGCCTGGAGTGTGGGGGCGATTCAGCCCCAGCATTTT.

The chain carries TRBV29-1 and TRBJ2-1; the D gene is possibly TRBD1 (5 bases). Trimming removed 6 bases at V and 6 bases at J, with 15 bases between. The CDR3 consists of 13 residues. CDR1 SQVTM and CDR2 ANQGSEA come from the germline V gene. DNA of the CDR3: TGCAGCGTGCAGGGCGTTCTGGGCAATGAGCAGTTCTTC. Translated: CSVQGVLGNEQFF.

This clone was detected a few times. This CDR3 reads CASSEGGSGFDEQFF. The CDR3 DNA is TGTGCCAGCAGTGAAGGCGGGAGTGGCTTCGATGAGCAGTTCTTC. The rearrangement links TRBV2 to TRBJ2-1; 7 bases match TRBD2. V trimming: 1 base; J trimming: 8 bases; junction bases outside the gene matches: 8. In germline, CDR1 is SNHLY, CDR2 FYNNEI. The CDR3 has 15 amino acids.

The CDR3 DNA reads as TGTGCCAGCAGTTTATCCCCACCCGGACAGGGAAACACCATATATTTT. Residues: CASSLSPPGQGNTIYF. The chain uses TRBV27 and TRBJ1-3; a possible D gene is TRBD1 (6 bases). From germline, CDR1 is MNHEY and CDR2 SMNVEV (reference sequence). The germline V and J ends were trimmed by 0 bases and 4 bases, with 13 bases remaining between them. The CDR3 is 16 amino acids.

This chain joins TRBV6-2 or TRBV6-3 and TRBJ1-6; 9 bases align to TRBD1. Unmatched junction bases numbered 5, after V lost 4 bases and J lost 7 bases. The CDR3 spans 15 residues. The germline CDR1 and CDR2 sequences are MNHEY and SVGEGT. The CDR3 region is CASSFSGTGNSPLHF. In DNA, the CDR3 is TGTGCCAGCAGTTTCTCCGGGACAGGGAATTCACCCCTCCACTTT.

V is TRBV12-3 or TRBV12-4 and J is TRBJ2-2; D may be TRBD2 (5 bases). The CDR3 runs 13 residues. The CDR3 is CAGGHANTGELFF. In nucleotides, the CDR3 is TGTGCGGGCGGGCACGCGAACACCGGGGAGCTGTTTTTT.

This clone was counted a single time. The same CDR3 arises from other DNA sequences in this sample as well. The J gene is TRBJ1-1, the V gene TRBV18; D may be TRBD1 (5 bases). Germline-derived CDR1 and CDR2 are KGHSH and LQKENI. Trimming left V 3 bases short and J 0 bases short, with 8 bases between. This CDR3 has 14 amino acids. CDR3: CASSPQGMNTEAFF. CDR3 nucleotide sequence: TGTGCCAGCTCACCGCAGGGTATGAACACTGAAGCTTTCTTT.

V and J are TRBV27 and TRBJ1-5; no clear D. Germline V CDR1 and CDR2: MNHEY, SMNVEV (reference sequence). The CDR3 is made up of 15 amino acids. V was trimmed by 6 bases and J by 1 base, leaving 13 bases between them. CDR3 nucleotide sequence: TGTGCCAGCAGGAACGGTCGGCGGAGCAATCAGCCCCAGCATTTT. Translating gives CASRNGRRSNQPQHF.

The chain employs TRBV20-1 and TRBJ2-7; D is unclear. Germline-derived CDR1 and CDR2 are DFQATT and SNEGSKA (reference sequence). The CDR3 covers 11 residues. V dropped 5 bases and J dropped 4 bases, with 9 bases sitting between them. The chain's CDR3 is CSAGTQYEQYF. CDR3 in DNA: TGCAGTGCTGGTACACAATACGAGCAGTACTTC.

The V gene is TRBV28, the J gene TRBJ1-2; a possible D gene is TRBD1 (6 bases). The CDR3 contains 12 residues. From germline, CDR1 is MDHEN and CDR2 SYDVKM. V lost 6 bases, J lost 3 bases, and 8 bases lay in between. The CDR3 DNA reads as TGTGCCAGCAGGACAGGATACTATGGCTACACCTTC. This translates into CASRTGYYGYTF.

The V and J genes are TRBV28 and TRBJ2-7; tentative D call: TRBD2 (7 bases). The germline V gene encodes CDR1 MDHEN and CDR2 SYDVKM. The CDR3 is 14 residues long. Trimming took off 8 bases at V and 4 bases at J, with 18 bases between the two ends. CDR3 in amino acids: CASSGGTVLYEQYF. CDR3 sequence (DNA): TGTGCCAGCTCGGGGGGCACCGTATTGTACGAGCAGTACTTC.